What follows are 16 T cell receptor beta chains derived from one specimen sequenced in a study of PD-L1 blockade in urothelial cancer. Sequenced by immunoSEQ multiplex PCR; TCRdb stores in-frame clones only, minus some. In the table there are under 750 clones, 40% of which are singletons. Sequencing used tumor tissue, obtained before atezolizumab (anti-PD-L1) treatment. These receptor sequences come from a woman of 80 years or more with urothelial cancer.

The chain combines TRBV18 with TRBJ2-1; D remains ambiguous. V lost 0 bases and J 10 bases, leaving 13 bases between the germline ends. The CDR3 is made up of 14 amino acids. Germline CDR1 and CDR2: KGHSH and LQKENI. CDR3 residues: CASSPPSLMGEQFF. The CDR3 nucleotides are TGTGCCAGCTCACCACCCTCCTTAATGGGAGAGCAGTTCTTC.

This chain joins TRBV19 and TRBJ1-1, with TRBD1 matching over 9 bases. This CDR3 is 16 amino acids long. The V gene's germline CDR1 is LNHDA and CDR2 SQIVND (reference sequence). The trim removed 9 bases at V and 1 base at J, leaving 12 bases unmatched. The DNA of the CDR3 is TGTGCCAGCATGGACAGGGGCGGACGGTCGAACACTGAAGCTTTCTTT. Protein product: CASMDRGGRSNTEAFF.

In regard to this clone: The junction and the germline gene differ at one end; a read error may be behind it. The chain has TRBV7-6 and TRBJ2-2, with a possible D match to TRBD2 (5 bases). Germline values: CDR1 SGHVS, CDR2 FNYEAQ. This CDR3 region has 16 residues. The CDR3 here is CASTPAFGLNTGELFF. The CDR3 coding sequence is TGTGCCAGCACCCCGGCCTTTGGCTTGAACACCGGGGAGCTATTTTTT.

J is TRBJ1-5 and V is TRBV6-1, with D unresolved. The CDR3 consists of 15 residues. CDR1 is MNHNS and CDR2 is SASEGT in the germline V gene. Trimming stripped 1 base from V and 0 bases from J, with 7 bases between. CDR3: CASSEGLISNQPQHF. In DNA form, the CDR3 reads TGTGCCAGCAGTGAAGGACTGATTAGCAATCAGCCCCAGCATTTT.

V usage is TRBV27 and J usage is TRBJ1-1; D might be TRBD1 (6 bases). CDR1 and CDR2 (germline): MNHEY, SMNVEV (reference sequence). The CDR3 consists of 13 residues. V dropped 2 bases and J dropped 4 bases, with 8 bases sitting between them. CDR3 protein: CASSLRGSTEAFF. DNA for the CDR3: TGTGCCAGCAGTTTAAGGGGGAGCACTGAAGCTTTCTTT.

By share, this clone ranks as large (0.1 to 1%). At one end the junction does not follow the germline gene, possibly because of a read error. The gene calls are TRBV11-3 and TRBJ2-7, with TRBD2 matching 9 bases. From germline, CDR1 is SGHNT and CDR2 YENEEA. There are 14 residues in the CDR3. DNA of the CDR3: TGTGCCAGCAGCCAGGGGACTAGCTCCCACGAGCAGTACTTC. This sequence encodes CASSQGTSSHEQYF.

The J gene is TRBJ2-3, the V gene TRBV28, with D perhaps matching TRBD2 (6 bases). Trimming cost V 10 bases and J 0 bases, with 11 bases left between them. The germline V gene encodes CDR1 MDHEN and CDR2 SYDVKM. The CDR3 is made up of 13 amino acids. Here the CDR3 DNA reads TGTGCCACCCCGGGAGCCAGCACAGATACGCAGTATTTT. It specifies CATPGASTDTQYF.

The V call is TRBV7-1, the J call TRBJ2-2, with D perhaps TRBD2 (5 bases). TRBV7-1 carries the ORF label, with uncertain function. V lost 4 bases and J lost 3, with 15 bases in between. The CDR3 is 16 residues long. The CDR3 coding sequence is TGTGCCAGCAGCTTAGGTCCGGGAAGGGACACCGGGGAGCTGTTTTTT. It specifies CASSLGPGRDTGELFF.

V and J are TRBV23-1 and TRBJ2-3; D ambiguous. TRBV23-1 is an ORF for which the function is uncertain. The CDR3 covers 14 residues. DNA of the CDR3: TGCCAGACGCCAAACCGGAACACCACAGATACGCAGTATTTT. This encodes CQTPNRNTTDTQYF.

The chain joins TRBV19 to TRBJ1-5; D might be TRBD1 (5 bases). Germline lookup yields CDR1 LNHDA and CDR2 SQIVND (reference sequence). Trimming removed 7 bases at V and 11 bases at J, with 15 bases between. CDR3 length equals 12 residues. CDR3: CASNMGRSAQHF. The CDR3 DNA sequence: TGTGCCAGTAACATGGGGCGTAGTGCCCAGCATTTT.

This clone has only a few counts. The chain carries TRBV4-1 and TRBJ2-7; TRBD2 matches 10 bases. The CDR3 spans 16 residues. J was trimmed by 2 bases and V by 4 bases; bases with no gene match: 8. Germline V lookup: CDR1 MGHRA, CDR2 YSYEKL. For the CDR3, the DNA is TGCGCCAGCAGCCCGTCGCTAGCGGGAGTTACCTACGAGCAGTACTTC. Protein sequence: CASSPSLAGVTYEQYF.

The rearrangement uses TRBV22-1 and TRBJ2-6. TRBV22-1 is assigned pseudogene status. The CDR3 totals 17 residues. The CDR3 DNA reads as TGTCCTGGGAGACAAAGCCGCGAACAAAGTCGGGCCAACGTCCTGACTTTC. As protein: CPGRQSREQSRANVLTF.

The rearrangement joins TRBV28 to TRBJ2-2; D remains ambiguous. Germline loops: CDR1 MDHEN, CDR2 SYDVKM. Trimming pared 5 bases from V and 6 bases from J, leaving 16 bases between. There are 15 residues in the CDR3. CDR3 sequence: CASSVSNGFAGELFF. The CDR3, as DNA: TGTGCCAGCAGTGTCTCAAACGGGTTCGCCGGGGAGCTGTTTTTT.

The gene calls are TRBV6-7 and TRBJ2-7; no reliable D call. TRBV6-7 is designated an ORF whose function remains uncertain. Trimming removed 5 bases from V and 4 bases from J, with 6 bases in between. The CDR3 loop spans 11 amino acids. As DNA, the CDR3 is TGTGCCAGCAGTCCCAAATACGAGCAGTACTTC. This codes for CASSPKYEQYF.

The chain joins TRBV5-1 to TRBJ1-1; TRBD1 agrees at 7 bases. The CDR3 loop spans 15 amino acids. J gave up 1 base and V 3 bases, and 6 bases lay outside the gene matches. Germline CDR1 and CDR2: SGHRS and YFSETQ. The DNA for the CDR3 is TGCGCCAGCAGCTCGATACAGGGGAGGAACACTGAAGCTTTCTTT. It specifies CASSSIQGRNTEAFF.

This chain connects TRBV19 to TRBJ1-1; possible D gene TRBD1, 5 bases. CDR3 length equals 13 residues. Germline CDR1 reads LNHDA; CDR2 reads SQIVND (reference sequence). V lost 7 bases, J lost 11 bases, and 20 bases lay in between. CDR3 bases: TGTGCCAGTAACCCCCGCGGGGTCAGGGTTGCTTTCTTT. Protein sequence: CASNPRGVRVAFF.